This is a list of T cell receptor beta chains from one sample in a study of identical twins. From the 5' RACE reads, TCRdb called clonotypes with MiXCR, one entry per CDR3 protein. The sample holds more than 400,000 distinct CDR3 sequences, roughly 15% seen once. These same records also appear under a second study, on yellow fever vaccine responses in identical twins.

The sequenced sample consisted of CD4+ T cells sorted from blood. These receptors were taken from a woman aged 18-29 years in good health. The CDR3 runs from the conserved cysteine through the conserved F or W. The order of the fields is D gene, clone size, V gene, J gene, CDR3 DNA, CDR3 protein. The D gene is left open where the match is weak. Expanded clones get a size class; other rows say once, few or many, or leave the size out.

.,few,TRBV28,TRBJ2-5,TGTGCCAGCAGTTTTCCCGGGTCGCCCGAGACCCAGTACTTC,CASSFPGSPETQYF
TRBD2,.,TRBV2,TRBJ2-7,TGTGCCAGCAGTGAAGTAAGACTAGCGGGAGCTTTCGAGCAGTACTTC,CASSEVRLAGAFEQYF
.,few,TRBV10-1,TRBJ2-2,TGCGCCAGCAGTGAAAACCTCTTGGGCACCGGGGAGCTGTTTTTT,CASSENLLGTGELFF
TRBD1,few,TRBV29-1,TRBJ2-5,TGCAGCGTTGAAGGACAGGGGAAAGAGACCCAGTACTTC,CSVEGQGKETQYF
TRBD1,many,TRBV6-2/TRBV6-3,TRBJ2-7,TGTGCCAGCAGGCCCCTCGGGACAGGGCACTACGAGCAGTACTTC,CASRPLGTGHYEQYF
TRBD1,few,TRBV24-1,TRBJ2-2,TGTGCCACCAGTGAACGGACAGGCCCAACCGGGGAGCTGTTTTTT,CATSERTGPTGELFF
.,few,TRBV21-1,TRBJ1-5,TGTGCCAGCAGCGAGCCTCCTAATCAGCCCCAGCATTTT,CASSEPPNQPQHF
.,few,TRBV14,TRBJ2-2,TGTGCCAGCAGCTTACAGGCGACCGCCGCCGGGGAGCTGTTTTTT,CASSLQATAAGELFF
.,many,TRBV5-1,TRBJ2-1,TGCGCCAGCAGCTTGGCCTACAATGAGCAGTTCTTC,CASSLAYNEQFF
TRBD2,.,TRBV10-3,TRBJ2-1,TGTGCCATCAGAGCTAGCGGGAGGGCCGTGGGTGAGCAGTTCTTC,CAIRASGRAVGEQFF
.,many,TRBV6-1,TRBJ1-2,TGTGCCAGCAGTCCGACGGTGAACTATGGCTACACCTTC,CASSPTVNYGYTF
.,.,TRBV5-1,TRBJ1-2,TGCGCCAGCAGCGAGGACAGACGGTATGGCTACACCTTC,CASSEDRRYGYTF
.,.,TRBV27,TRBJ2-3,TGTGCCAGCAGTTTGGGGGGACGGGAAGATACGCAGTATTTT,CASSLGGREDTQYF
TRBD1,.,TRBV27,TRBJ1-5,TGTGCCAGCAGGTTGGACAGGGGTATCAATCAGCCCCAGCATTTT,CASRLDRGINQPQHF
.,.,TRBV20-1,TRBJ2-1,TGCAGTGCGAGTCGGGGTATCAATGAGCAGTTCTTC,CSASRGINEQFF
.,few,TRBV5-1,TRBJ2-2,TGCGCCAGCAGCTTGGTAGAGACCAACACCGGGGAGCTGTTTTTT,CASSLVETNTGELFF
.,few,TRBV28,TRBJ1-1,TGTGCCAGCAGTTTGTTCAACAGTGAAGCTTTCTTT,CASSLFNSEAFF
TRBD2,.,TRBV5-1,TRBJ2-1,TGCGCCAGCAGCATCAGCGGGGGGTCCTTAATAGGGAGCCAGCAGTTCTTC,CASSISGGSLIGSQQFF
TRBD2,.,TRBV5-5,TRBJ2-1,TGTGCCAGCAGCTTAGGACTAGCGGGACCCTCCTCCTACAATGAGCAGTTCTTC,CASSLGLAGPSSYNEQFF
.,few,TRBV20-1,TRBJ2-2,TGCAGTGCTAGAGATCAGTTCGGACTAACCACCGGGGAGCTGTTTTTT,CSARDQFGLTTGELFF
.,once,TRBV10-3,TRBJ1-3,TGTGCCATCAGGACCGACTCTGGAAACACCATATATTTT,CAIRTDSGNTIYF
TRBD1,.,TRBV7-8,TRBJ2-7,TGTGCCAGCAGCTCTGACATGACAGGGGACGCCCGATTC,CASSSDMTGDARF
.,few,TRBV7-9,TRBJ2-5,TGTGCCAGCAGCTTAACCCCCCCTGAGACCCAGTACTTC,CASSLTPPETQYF
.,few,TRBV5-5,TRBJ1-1,TGTGCCAGCAGCTTAGGAGGCGGGGGTCTTGAAGCTTTCTTT,CASSLGGGGLEAFF
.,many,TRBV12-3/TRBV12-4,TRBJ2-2,TGTGCCAGCAGTTATATTAACACCGGGGAGCTGTTTTTT,CASSYINTGELFF
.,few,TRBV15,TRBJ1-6,TGTGCCACCAGCAGATCCCCGCAGGGGAATTCACCCCTCCACTTT,CATSRSPQGNSPLHF
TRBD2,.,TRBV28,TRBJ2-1,TGTGCCAGCAGTGTGTCGTGGGCCCCAGGGACTAGCGGGAGGCATGAGCAGTTCTTC,CASSVSWAPGTSGRHEQFF
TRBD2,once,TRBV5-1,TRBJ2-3,TGCGCCAGCAGGTCCGGGCGACTAGCGGGCACAACCACAGATACGCAGTATTTT,CASRSGRLAGTTTDTQYF
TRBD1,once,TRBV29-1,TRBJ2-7,TGCAGCGTCACGGGACAGTGGGGGTCGGAGCATTACTTC,CSVTGQWGSEHYF
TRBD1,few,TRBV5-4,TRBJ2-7,TGTGCCACCAAAGCTTCTCCGGGACAGTCCTACGAGCAGTACTTC,CATKASPGQSYEQYF
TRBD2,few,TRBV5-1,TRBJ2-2,TGCGCCAGCAGCCCTGGGAGGGGCGGGGAGCTGTTTTTT,CASSPGRGGELFF
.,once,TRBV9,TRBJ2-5,TGTGCCAGCAGCGTAGGGGTGGGTAGCGGACAAGAGACCCAGTACTTC,CASSVGVGSGQETQYF
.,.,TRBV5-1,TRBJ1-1,TGCGCCAGCCGAGATTCCCCGGTGAACACTGAAGCTTTCTTT,CASRDSPVNTEAFF
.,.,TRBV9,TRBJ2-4,TGTGCCAGCAGCCCGGACACAGCCAAAAACATTCAGTACTTC,CASSPDTAKNIQYF
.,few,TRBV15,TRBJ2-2,TGTGCCACCAGCAGGTCCGGTAGGGCCTACACCGGGGAGCTGTTTTTT,CATSRSGRAYTGELFF
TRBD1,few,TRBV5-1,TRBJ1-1,TGCGCCAGCACGGAGGCAGGGGGATTGAACACTGAAGCTTTCTTT,CASTEAGGLNTEAFF
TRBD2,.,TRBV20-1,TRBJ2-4,TGCAGTGCTTTGACTAGCGGGGTGCTAGCCAAAAACATTCAGTACTTC,CSALTSGVLAKNIQYF
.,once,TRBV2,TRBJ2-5,TGTGCCAGCAGTGAGTCGGGTCCACAAGAGACCCAGTACTTC,CASSESGPQETQYF
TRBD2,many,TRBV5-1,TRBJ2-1,TGCGCCAGCAGCAGTAGCGGGGTCTCCTACAATGAGCAGTTCTTC,CASSSSGVSYNEQFF
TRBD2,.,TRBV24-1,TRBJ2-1,TGTGCCACCAGTGAGGCTAGCGGGACTCCCTACAATGAGCAGTTCTTC,CATSEASGTPYNEQFF
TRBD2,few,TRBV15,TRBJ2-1,TGTGCCACCAGCAGAGTTTTAGCGGGAGCTTACAATGAGCAGTTCTTC,CATSRVLAGAYNEQFF
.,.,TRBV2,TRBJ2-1,TGTGCCAGCACCCTAATGGATCGCTACAATGAGCAGTTCTTC,CASTLMDRYNEQFF
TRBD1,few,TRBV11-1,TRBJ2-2,TGTGCCAGCAGCAAACAGGGGCAGCAAGAGCAATACACCGGGGAGCTGTTTTTT,CASSKQGQQEQYTGELFF
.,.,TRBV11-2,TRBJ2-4,TGTGCCAGCAGATCCTCGGGGAAAGCCAAAAACATTCAGTACTTC,CASRSSGKAKNIQYF
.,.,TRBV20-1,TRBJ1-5,TGCAGTGCTAGAGAGAAGAGTGTGGGGAGGGTACCCCAGCATTTT,CSAREKSVGRVPQHF
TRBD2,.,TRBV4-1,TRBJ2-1,TGCGCCAGCAGCCAAGTCCCTGTTCGCGGGGGGGCTTGGAATGAGCAGTTCTTC,CASSQVPVRGGAWNEQFF
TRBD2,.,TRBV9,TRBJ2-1,TGTGCCAGCAGCGTAGGGTCTAGCGGGGGGGCCGCGTCCTACAATGAGCAGTTCTTC,CASSVGSSGGAASYNEQFF
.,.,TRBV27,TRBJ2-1,TGTGCCAGCAGTTTACTGTTTTCGGAAGTCGCTGAGCAGTTCTTC,CASSLLFSEVAEQFF
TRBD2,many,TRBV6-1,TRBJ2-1,TGTGCCAGCAGTGTCGGGACTAGCGGGAGCAATGAGCAGTTCTTC,CASSVGTSGSNEQFF
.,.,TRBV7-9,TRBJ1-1,TGTGCCAGCAGCTTACCGACCGACGCCCTCGGGACTGAAGCTTTCTTT,CASSLPTDALGTEAFF
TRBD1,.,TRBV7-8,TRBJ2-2,TGTGCCAGCAGAGATCGGGACAGGGAGTACCGGAATACCGGGGAGCTGTTTTTT,CASRDRDREYRNTGELFF
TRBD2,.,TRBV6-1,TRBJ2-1,TGTGCCAGCAGGAAACTAGCGGGAGGGCCATACAATGAGCAGTTCTTC,CASRKLAGGPYNEQFF
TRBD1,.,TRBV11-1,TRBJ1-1,TGTGCCAGCAGCCCTCAACAGGGGCTTGGAGCTTTCTTT,CASSPQQGLGAFF
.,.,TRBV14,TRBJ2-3,TGTGCCAGCAGCCAATGGCCCACAGCGGGAGATACGCAGTATTTT,CASSQWPTAGDTQYF